These 4 T cell receptor beta chains share one sample of origin, sequenced in a study of blood T cell repertoires in COVID-19. The protocol was immunoSEQ multiplex PCR, while the TCRdb copy is restricted to in-frame clones and leaves out a portion. The repertoire holds some 260,000 clones, with roughly 87% as singletons. The sample consisted of peripheral blood. The receptors stem from a human donor in a cohort sampled during active COVID-19.

V and J are TRBV6-2 or TRBV6-3 and TRBJ1-1; D uncertain. The V end was cut by 6 bases, the J end by 5 bases, with 10 bases between. Germline CDR1 reads MNHEY; CDR2 reads SVGEGT. The CDR3 runs 12 residues. The CDR3 sequence: CASSYARTEAFF. CDR3 DNA: TGTGCCAGCAGCTATGCGCGGACTGAAGCTTTCTTT.

This chain links TRBV18 with TRBJ1-2; a weak D match, TRBD1 (5 bases). The CDR3 is made up of 14 amino acids. Germline CDR1 KGHSH, CDR2 LQKENI. The ends were cut back, 4 bases at V and 4 bases at J, with 13 bases in the middle. For the CDR3, the DNA is TGTGCCAGCTCACGGGGGACTGACTCCTATGGCTACACCTTC. Amino acid sequence: CASSRGTDSYGYTF.

The chain carries TRBV12-3 or TRBV12-4 and TRBJ2-7; D is possibly TRBD2 (5 bases). Trimming left V 8 bases short and J 3 bases short, with 11 bases between. The CDR3 runs to 12 residues. The DNA of the CDR3 is TGTGCCAGCGGTTCAGGAGGCTACGAGCAGTACTTC. Translated: CASGSGGYEQYF.

CDR3 sequence (DNA): TGTGCCAGCAGCCCCCCCGGGAGGTGCCGCTCCTACGAGCAGTACTTC. This codes for CASSPPGRCRSYEQYF. V is TRBV7-8 and J is TRBJ2-7; the match to TRBD2 covers 7 bases. V shed 5 bases and J 0 bases; nucleotides not matched to a gene: 10. From germline, CDR1 is SGHVS and CDR2 FQNEAQ. The CDR3 length is 16 residues.